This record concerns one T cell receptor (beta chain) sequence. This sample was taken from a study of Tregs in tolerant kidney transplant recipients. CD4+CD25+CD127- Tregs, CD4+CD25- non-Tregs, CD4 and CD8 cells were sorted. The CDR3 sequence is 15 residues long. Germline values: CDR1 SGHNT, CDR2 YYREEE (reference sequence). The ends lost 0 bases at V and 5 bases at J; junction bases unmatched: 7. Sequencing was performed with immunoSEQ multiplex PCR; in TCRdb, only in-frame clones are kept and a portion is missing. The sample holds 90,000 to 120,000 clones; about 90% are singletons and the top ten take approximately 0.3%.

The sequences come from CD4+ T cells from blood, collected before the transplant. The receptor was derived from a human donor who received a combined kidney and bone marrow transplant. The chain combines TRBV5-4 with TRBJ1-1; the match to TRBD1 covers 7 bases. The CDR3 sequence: CASSLVQGKVTEAFF. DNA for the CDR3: TGTGCCAGCAGCTTGGTACAGGGGAAGGTTACTGAAGCTTTCTTT.